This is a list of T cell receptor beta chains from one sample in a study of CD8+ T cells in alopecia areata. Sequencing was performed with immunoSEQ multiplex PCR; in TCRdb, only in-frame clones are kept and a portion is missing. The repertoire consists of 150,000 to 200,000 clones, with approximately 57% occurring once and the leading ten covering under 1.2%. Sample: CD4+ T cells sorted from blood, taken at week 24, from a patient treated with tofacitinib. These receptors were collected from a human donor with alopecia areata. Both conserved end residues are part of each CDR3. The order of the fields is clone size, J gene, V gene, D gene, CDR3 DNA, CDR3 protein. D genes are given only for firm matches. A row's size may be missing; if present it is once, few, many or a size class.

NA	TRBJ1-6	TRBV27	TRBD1	TGTGCCAGCAGTGTCAGGGGGCACTCACCCCTCCACTTT	CASSVRGHSPLHF
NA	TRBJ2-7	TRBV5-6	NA	TGTGCCAGCAGCGATCAGGGCCCTCAGTCCTACGAGCAGTACTTC	CASSDQGPQSYEQYF
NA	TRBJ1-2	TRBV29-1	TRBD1	TGCAGCGTTGGGGACAGGGTCTTCCTTGGCTACACCTTC	CSVGDRVFLGYTF
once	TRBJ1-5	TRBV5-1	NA	TGCGCCAGCAGCTTGGATGGGGGCAGTCAGCCCCAGCATTTT	CASSLDGGSQPQHF
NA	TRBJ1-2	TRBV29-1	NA	TGCAGCGTTGACCCCAGGGATTCGGATGGCTACACCTTC	CSVDPRDSDGYTF
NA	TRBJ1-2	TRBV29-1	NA	TGCAGCGTTGTGAGTTCCATCTATGGCTACACCTTC	CSVVSSIYGYTF
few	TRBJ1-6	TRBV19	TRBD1	TGTGCCAGTAGCCCAGGACAGGGTTTGGATAATTCACCCCTCCACTTT	CASSPGQGLDNSPLHF
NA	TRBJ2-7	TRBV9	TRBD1	TGTGCCAGCAGCCCCCGACAGGGTTCGGGCGAGCAGTACTTC	CASSPRQGSGEQYF
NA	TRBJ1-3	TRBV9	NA	TGTGCCAGCAGCGAGGAGGACACCATATATTTT	CASSEEDTIYF
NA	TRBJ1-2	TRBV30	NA	TGTGCCTGGAGTGTACTTTACACCAGTGGCTACACCTTC	CAWSVLYTSGYTF
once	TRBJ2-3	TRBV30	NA	TGTGCCTGGAGTTCGGGGCAGGGGGGAACAGATACGCAGTATTTT	CAWSSGQGGTDTQYF
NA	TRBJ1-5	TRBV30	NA	TGTGCCTGGAGTGGAGGGGGGGACAATCAGCCCCAGCATTTT	CAWSGGGDNQPQHF
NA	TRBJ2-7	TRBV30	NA	TGTGCCTGGAGCGTACGTTTTGGCGGGCAGTACTTC	CAWSVRFGGQYF
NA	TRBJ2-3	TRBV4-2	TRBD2	TGTGCCAGCAGCCCCCGACTAGCGGGGGTAGATACGCAGTATTTT	CASSPRLAGVDTQYF
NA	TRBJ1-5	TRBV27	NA	TGTGCCAGCAGCAAACCGGGAGGTCAGCCCCAGCATTTT	CASSKPGGQPQHF
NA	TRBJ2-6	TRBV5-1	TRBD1	TGCGCCAGCAGCCCAAACCGGGACAGGGGGTTTGGGGCCAACGTCCTGACTTTC	CASSPNRDRGFGANVLTF
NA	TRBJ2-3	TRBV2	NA	TGTGCCAGCAGTGAATTGGCTAGCCGAGATACGCAGTATTTT	CASSELASRDTQYF
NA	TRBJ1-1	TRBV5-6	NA	TGTGCCAGCAGCTTGGGAAGTGCAGGGAGGGGGGCTTTCTTT	CASSLGSAGRGAFF
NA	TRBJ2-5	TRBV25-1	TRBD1	TGTGCCAGCAGTGACCCGGACAGGGGTGGTGAGACCCAGTACTTC	CASSDPDRGGETQYF
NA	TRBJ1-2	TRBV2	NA	TGTGCCAGCAGTGGGCTTACAGCTAACTATGGCTACACCTTC	CASSGLTANYGYTF